Following are 6 T cell receptor beta chains from one sample sequenced in a study of early T cells in non-severe SARS-CoV-2 infection. TCRdb reanalysed the 5' RACE reads using MiXCR and keeps one entry per CDR3 protein. The profile shows about 36,000 distinct CDR3 sequences, approximately 9.9% of them singletons. The sample comprised whole blood. Receptor source: an adult who was a healthcare worker with PCR-confirmed SARS-CoV-2 infection or an uninfected control (not recorded which).

The V and J genes are TRBV6-2 or TRBV6-3 and TRBJ1-4; D gene ambiguous. The length of the CDR3 is 15 residues. Trimming pared 0 bases from V and 6 bases from J, leaving 11 bases between. Germline V gives CDR1 MNHEY, CDR2 SVGEGT. The CDR3 DNA reads TGTGCCAGCAGTTACTCAGCAGAGACCGATGAAAAACTGTTTTTT. Protein sequence: CASSYSAETDEKLFF.

This clonotype has ten or more counts. This chain joins TRBV3-1 and TRBJ2-7, with TRBD2 identical over 13 bases. The CDR3 is 16 residues long. J lost 4 bases, V lost 3 bases, and 6 bases had no gene match. Germline lookup yields CDR1 LGHDT and CDR2 YNNKEL (reference sequence). CDR3 residues: CASSQFGLAGVYEQYF. The CDR3, as DNA: TGTGCCAGCAGCCAGTTTGGACTAGCGGGGGTTTACGAGCAGTACTTC.

About this clonotype itself: A much larger clone lies a single base off, so this may be a read error. The rearrangement uses TRBV3-1 and TRBJ1-2; D might be TRBD1 (5 bases). CDR1 is LGHDT and CDR2 is YNNKEL in the germline V gene (reference sequence). Trimming took 4 bases from V and 2 from J, leaving 14 bases between them. The CDR3 contains 15 residues. CDR3 sequence (DNA): TGTGCCAGCAGCCGTCCCGGGGCAGGGAACTATGGCTACACCTTC. It encodes CASSRPGAGNYGYTF.

This clonotype showed up many times. The chain employs TRBV12-3 or TRBV12-4 and TRBJ2-1; 7 bases are shared with TRBD1. This CDR3 is 14 amino acids long. The J segment lost 5 bases and the V segment lost 6 bases, leaving 7 bases of the junction unmatched. The CDR3 nucleotides are TGTGCCAGCAGATCCCAGGACAGGAACAATGAGCAGTTCTTC. Translating it yields CASRSQDRNNEQFF.

This clonotype was detected ten times or more. V and J are TRBV3-2 and TRBJ2-2; the listed D gene, TRBD2, was not tested against the DNA. TRBV3-2 is an annotated pseudogene. This CDR3 spans 19 amino acids. The CDR3 coding sequence is TGTGCCAGCAGCCAAGATCTTTTTAGTACTAGCGGAGGCACCGGGGAGCTGTTTTTT. Translating gives CASSQDLFSTSGGTGELFF.

At least ten counts were recorded for this clonotype. The chain employs TRBV20-1 and TRBJ1-5, with D possibly being TRBD1 (6 bases). Germline lookup yields CDR1 DFQATT and CDR2 SNEGSKA (reference sequence). Trimming cost V 1 base and J 0 bases, with 10 bases left between them. CDR3 length: 15 residues. Here the CDR3 DNA reads TGCAGTGCTAGAGGGGACATATATAGCAATCAGCCCCAGCATTTT. Translation gives CSARGDIYSNQPQHF.